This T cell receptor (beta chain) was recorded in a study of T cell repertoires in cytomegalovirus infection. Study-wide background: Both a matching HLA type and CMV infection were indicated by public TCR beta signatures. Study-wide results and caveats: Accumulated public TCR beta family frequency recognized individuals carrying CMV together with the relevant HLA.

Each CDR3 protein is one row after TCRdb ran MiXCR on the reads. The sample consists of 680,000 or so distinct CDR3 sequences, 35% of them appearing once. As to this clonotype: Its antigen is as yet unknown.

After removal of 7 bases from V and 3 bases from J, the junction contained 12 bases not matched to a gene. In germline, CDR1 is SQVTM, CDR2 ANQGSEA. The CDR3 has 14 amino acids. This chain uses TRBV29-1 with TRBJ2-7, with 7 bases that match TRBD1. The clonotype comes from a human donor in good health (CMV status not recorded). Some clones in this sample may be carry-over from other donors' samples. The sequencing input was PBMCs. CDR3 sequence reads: CSARQTGTNYEQYF. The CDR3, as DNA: TGCAGCGCTCGACAGACAGGGACAAACTACGAGCAGTACTTC.